Listed below are T cell receptor beta chains from one sample, sequenced in a study of blood T cell repertoires in COVID-19. The data were produced by immunoSEQ multiplex PCR, yet TCRdb's version contains in-frame clones alone and is incomplete. The sample has roughly 40,000 clones, roughly 80% seen once; the top ten hold over 12%. The source material was peripheral blood. These receptors were collected from a human donor in a cohort sampled during active COVID-19. The CDR3 runs from the conserved cysteine through the conserved F or W.

V	J	CDR3
TRBV27	TRBJ2-7	CASSPLGPRSYEQYF
TRBV19	TRBJ2-7	CASSSGTGGSYEQYF
TRBV28	TRBJ2-4	CASSFTQGTIQYF
TRBV14	TRBJ2-2	CASSGTSVNTGELFF
TRBV29-1	TRBJ1-1	CSEYRGLNTEAFF
TRBV6-5	TRBJ2-1	CASIPRQGPYNEQFF
TRBV16	TRBJ1-2	CASSQSILGRGPGYTF
TRBV5-5	TRBJ2-2	CASSRTSGAGELFF
TRBV23-1	TRBJ2-1	CASSRAGIAGERDSYNEQFF
TRBV19	TRBJ2-2	CASSTPDRTNTGELFF
TRBV19	TRBJ2-3	CASTRGNADTQYF
TRBV19	TRBJ2-7	CASSLGDRSGEQYF
TRBV5-4	TRBJ1-5	CASSLDPEDQPQHF
TRBV7-2	TRBJ2-3	CASSSPTTITDTQYF
TRBV18	TRBJ1-2	CASSPVTGNGYTF
TRBV14	TRBJ2-3	CASSQNRGTDTQYF
TRBV2	TRBJ1-5	CASSADRNQPQHF
TRBV18	TRBJ2-7	CASSSSGTSIAEQYF
TRBV12-3/TRBV12-4	TRBJ1-1	CASRFDKHTEAFF
TRBV29-1	TRBJ2-1	CSANPTGEIYNEQFF
TRBV10-2	TRBJ2-3	CASRYTYTDTQYF
TRBV9	TRBJ1-2	CASSPGNYGYTF
TRBV11-2	TRBJ2-2	CASSLAGAGELFF
TRBV19	TRBJ2-6	CASSLIGSGSGANVLTF
TRBV7-2	TRBJ2-5	CASSLLAGRETQYF
TRBV24-1	TRBJ2-5	CATSDQQRGETQYF
TRBV4-1	TRBJ2-3	CASSQRRERDTQYF
TRBV6-5	TRBJ2-7	CASRRQGAYEQYF
TRBV6-1	TRBJ1-2	CASSESRETNYGYTF
TRBV2	TRBJ2-2	CASSEDRGTGELFF
TRBV19	TRBJ2-1	CASRTGTGVRNEQFF
TRBV27	TRBJ2-7	CASSSLPGRVGEQYF
TRBV6-2/TRBV6-3	TRBJ2-7	CASTPQIAGFAEQYF
TRBV6-6	TRBJ1-4	CASSYSPGQGKEFF
TRBV7-2	TRBJ2-7	CASSLYLGLAGGSYEQYF
TRBV11-2	TRBJ2-7	CASSSPLAGGLEQYF
TRBV4-3	TRBJ2-1	CASSQDWQGGYNEQFF